This TCR beta chain was documented in a study of T cell responses to AZD1222 COVID-19 vaccine (dated by TCRdb to the early 2020s). As for the study more broadly: A total of 230 to 250 trial participants underwent TCR sequencing, of whom approximately 210 received two doses of AZD1222 and some 25 received two doses of the MenACWY control vaccine. Trial participants were enrolled by age into subgroups of 18-55, 56-69 and 70-plus years, and 148, 28 and 57 TCR-sequenced participants, respectively, were included in these subgroups.

According to the germline V gene, CDR1 reads LGHNA and CDR2 reads YNFKEQ. The CDR3 goes from the cysteine to the phenylalanine over 16 residues. Only CDR3 DNA is held: 48 bases, read in frame from base 1. Trimming removed 1 base from V and 7 bases from J, leaving 16 bases between the germline ends. This specimen's time point label, interpreted: about 28 days (+/-7) after the second vaccine dose. AZD1222 recipients given second doses at about 4 weeks or at about 12 weeks were pooled, since spike-specific TCR depth and breadth were not found to differ between the two schedules. The vaccinee samples were drawn from two UK trials, COV001 and COV002, one of which was a single-blind randomized controlled phase 2/3 trial testing AZD1222 (ChAdOx1 nCoV-19) in healthy adults. For TCRbeta chain sequencing, PBMC samples were collected from trial participants at day 0 and at day 28 after the second dose. Points the paper makes about the study in general: Conclusions about previously exposed vaccinees are limited because only five to seven AZD1222 recipients were SARS-CoV-2 seropositive at baseline. Most participants were white British and females outnumbered males, and the authors suggested that clonal diversity may have been underestimated. Spike-specific TCR breadth and depth rose significantly after two AZD1222 doses compared with day 0 and with MenACWY recipients. Reportedly, almost half of the unique spike-specific TCRs recognized epitopes lying outside the regions that are mutated in the B.1.351 and B.1.1.7 variants. The 56-69-year group was small, and its depth increase did not reach significance, likely because of low power. Because no samples from the day 14 peak response were available, repertoires could be characterized only after the peak T cell response. The vaccine-associated CD4 TCRs covered the entire spike protein, and the dominant responses fell in regions 160-218 and 743-854.

The CDR3 regions of human TCRbeta chains were analyzed by immunosequencing. Processing in the source paper ran as follows. TCRs in the repertoires were matched against a reference library of SARS-CoV-2-specific TCRs that had been generated with the MIRA antigen-specificity platform. Breadth was defined as the fraction of unique TCRs that were SARS-CoV-2-associated, and depth was defined as the fraction of total T cells that were SARS-CoV-2-associated. Using the MIRA data, each spike-specific TCR was assigned both to the spike region to which the TCR was reactive and to a CD4 or CD8 class. Log10-transformed breadth and depth values were compared by one-way ANOVA with Sidak's multiple comparisons tests. In its TCRdb copy, this immuneACCESS table keeps in-frame sequences only and misses some clones. Where compared with another copy, unresolved V genes explain less than half of these, and the others have no known cause. That table is the source of V, J and clone size, and D and trimming were worked out from the DNA. In this sample the table shows 83,000 or so clones, about 90% of which occur a single time. The biggest ten clones account for 6.9% of the sample.

Turning to this clone: Its recognized antigen is unknown. No base quality information exists; no much larger clone differs at one position.

Material: peripheral blood, obtained 28 days after the second AZD1222 dose. The sequence came from an adult who received the AZD1222 COVID-19 vaccine. The chain uses TRBV4-2 and TRBJ1-4, and the D gene may be TRBD1, 5 bases matching. The nucleotide sequence is given as TGTGCCAGCAGCCAAGCATCAGGGCGTCGAGTTGAAAAACTGTTTTTT. The encoded protein is CASSQASGRRVEKLFF.